The present T cell receptor beta chain was sequenced within a study of radiation and T cells in renal cell carcinoma. Findings of the study overall: Top tumor clonotypes rose in blood 2 weeks post-radiation, then contracted.

The repertoire was sequenced with immunoSEQ multiplex PCR; TCRdb's copy has only in-frame clones and lacks some. The table records roughly 120,000 clones, over 75% of them present only once. This clone was observed a few times. Its antigen remains unknown. This sample's time point: blood 2 weeks post-SBRT. Documented treatment: 15 Gy SBRT to primary tumor, nephrectomy 4 weeks later. After SBRT, blood was collected at 2 and 4 weeks, plus baseline. There are 15 residues in the CDR3. V lost 4 bases to trimming and J lost 10 bases, with 17 bases between them. CDR1 MNHEY and CDR2 SMNVEV come from the germline V gene (reference sequence).

Sequences were derived from blood, sampled from a patient whose treatment included radiotherapy and nephrectomy. The chain uses TRBV27 and TRBJ1-6; D is possibly TRBD1 (5 bases). This TCR was recovered from a woman aged 55-69 years with renal cell carcinoma. This CDR3 reads CASSWGWQGESPLHF. The CDR3 DNA reads TGTGCCAGCAGTTGGGGCTGGCAGGGTGAATCACCCCTCCACTTT.